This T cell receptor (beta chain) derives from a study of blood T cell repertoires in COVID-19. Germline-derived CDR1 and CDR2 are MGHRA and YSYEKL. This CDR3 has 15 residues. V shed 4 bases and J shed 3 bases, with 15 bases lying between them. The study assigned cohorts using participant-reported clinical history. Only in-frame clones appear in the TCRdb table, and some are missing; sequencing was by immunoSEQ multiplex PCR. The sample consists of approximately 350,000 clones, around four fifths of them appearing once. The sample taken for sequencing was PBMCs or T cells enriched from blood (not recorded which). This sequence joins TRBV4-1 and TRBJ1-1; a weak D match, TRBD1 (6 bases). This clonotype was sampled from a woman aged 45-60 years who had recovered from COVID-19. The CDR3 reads CASSPVEGVDTEAFF. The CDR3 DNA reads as TGCGCCAGCAGCCCTGTCGAGGGGGTGGACACTGAAGCTTTCTTT.